The clone carrying this TCR beta chain has only one observation. The antigen remains undetermined. These data belong to a study of T cell repertoires in cytomegalovirus infection. Study at large: Used in the study were CMV epitopes, some recently identified and HLA-C-restricted, others well-studied and HLA-B-restricted.

Findings and caveats of the study: Pooled public TCR beta family frequency picked out CMV carriers with the relevant HLA. CMV-specific TCR beta clonotypes restricted by HLA-C were the ones dominating the ex vivo response.

One entry per CDR3 protein results from TCRdb running MiXCR on the reads. The sample carries 110,000 to 150,000 distinct CDR3 sequences, about 31% recorded once. This CDR3 has 14 residues. CDR1 and CDR2 from the germline V gene are SGHVS and FNYEAQ. Trimming took off 5 bases at V and 0 bases at J, with 9 bases between the two ends. Here the sequenced sample was CD8+ T cells from cultured PBMCs, taken from culture after CMV antigen stimulation. The sequence was collected from a human donor in good health (CMV status not recorded). Some clones in this sample may be carry-over from other donors' samples. The genes are TRBV7-6 and TRBJ2-3, with unresolved D. The DNA for the CDR3 is TGTGCCAGCAGCCTAGGGCAAAGCACAGATACGCAGTATTTT. Translating it yields CASSLGQSTDTQYF. Full variable domain (rest looked up from reference TRBV7-6 and TRBJ2-3): GAGVSQSPRYKVTKRGQDVALRCDPISGHVSLYWYRQALGQGPEFLTYFNYEAQQDKSGLPNDRFSAERPEGSISTLTIQRTEQRDSAMYRCASSLGQSTDTQYFGPGTRLTVL.